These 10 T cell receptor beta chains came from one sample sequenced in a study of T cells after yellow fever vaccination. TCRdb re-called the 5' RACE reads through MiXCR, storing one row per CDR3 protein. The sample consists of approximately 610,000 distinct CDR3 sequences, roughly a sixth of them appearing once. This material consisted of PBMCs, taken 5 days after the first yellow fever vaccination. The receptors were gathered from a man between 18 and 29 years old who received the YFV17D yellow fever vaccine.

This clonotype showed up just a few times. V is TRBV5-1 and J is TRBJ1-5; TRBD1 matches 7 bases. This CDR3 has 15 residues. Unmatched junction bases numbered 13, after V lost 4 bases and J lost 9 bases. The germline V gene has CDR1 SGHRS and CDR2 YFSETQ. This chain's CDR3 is CASSDTQGVGWPQHF. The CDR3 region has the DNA TGCGCCAGCAGCGACACGCAGGGGGTCGGCTGGCCCCAGCATTTT.

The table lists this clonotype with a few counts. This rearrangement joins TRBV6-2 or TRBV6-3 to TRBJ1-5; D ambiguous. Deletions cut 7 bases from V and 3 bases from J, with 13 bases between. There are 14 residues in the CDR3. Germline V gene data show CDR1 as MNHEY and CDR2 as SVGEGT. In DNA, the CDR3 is TGTGCCAGCATCAATCGGCAGGACAATCAGCCCCAGCATTTT. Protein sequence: CASINRQDNQPQHF.

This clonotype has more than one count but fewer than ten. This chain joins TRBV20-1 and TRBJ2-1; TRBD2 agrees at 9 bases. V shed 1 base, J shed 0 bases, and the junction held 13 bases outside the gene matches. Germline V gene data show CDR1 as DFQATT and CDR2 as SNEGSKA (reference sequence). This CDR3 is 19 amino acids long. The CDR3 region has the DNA TGCAGTGCTAGAGGATTCAAGCGGGGGGCCCAACCCTCCTACAATGAGCAGTTCTTC. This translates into CSARGFKRGAQPSYNEQFF.

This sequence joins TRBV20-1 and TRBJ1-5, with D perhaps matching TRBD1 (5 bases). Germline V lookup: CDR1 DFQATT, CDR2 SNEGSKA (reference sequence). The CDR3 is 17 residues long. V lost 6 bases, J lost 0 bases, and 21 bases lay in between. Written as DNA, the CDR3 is TGCAGTGCAAACTGGGGACCGCAGCTCTATAGCAATCAGCCCCAGCATTTT. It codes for CSANWGPQLYSNQPQHF.

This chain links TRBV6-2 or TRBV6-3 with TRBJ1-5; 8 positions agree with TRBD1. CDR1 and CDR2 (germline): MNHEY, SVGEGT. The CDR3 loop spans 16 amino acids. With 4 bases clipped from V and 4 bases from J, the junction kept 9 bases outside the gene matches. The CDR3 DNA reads TGTGCCAGCAGTTCAGCGACAGGGGTTGGGAATCAGCCCCAGCATTTT. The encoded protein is CASSSATGVGNQPQHF.

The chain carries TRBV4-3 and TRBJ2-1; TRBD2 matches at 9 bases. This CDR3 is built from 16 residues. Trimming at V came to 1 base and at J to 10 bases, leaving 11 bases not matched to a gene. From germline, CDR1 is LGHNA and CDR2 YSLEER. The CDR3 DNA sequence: TGCGCCAGCAGCCAAGTGGGGGGTGGGCTAGCGGGGGAGCAGTTCTTC. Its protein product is CASSQVGGGLAGEQFF.

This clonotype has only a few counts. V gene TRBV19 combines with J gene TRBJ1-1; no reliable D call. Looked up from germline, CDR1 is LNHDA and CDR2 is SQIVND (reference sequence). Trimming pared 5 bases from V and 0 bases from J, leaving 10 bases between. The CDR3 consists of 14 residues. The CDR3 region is CASSRENMNTEAFF. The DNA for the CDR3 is TGTGCCAGTAGTCGAGAGAACATGAACACTGAAGCTTTCTTT.

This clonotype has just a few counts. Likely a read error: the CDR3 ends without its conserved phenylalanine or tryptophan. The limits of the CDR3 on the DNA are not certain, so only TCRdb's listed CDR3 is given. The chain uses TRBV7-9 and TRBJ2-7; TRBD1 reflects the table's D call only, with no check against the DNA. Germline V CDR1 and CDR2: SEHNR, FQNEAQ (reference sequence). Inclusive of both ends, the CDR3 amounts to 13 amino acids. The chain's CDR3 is CASRSPGDAHDIL.

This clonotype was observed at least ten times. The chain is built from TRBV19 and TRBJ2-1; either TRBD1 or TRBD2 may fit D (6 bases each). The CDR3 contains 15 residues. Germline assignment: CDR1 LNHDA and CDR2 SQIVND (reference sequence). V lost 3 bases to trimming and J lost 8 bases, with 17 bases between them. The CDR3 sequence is CASSISGAPWDEQFF. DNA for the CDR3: TGTGCCAGTAGTATTTCGGGGGCTCCTTGGGATGAGCAGTTCTTC. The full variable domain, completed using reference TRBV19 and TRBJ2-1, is DGGITQSPKYLFRKEGQNVTLSCEQNLNHDAMYWYRQDPGQGLRLIYYSQIVNDFQKGDIAEGYSVSREKKESFPLTVTSAQKNPTAFYLCASSISGAPWDEQFFGPGTRLTVL.

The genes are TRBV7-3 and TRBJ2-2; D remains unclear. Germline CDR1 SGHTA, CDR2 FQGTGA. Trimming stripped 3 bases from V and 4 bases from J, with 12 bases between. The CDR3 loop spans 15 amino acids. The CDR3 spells CASSLSGVPTGELFF. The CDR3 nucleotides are TGTGCCAGCAGCTTGTCCGGAGTACCCACCGGGGAGCTGTTTTTT.